Given below is one T cell receptor (beta chain) in context. The source of the sample is a study of blood T cell repertoires in COVID-19. About the study: Sites in the United States, Italy and Spain provided acute and convalescent COVID-19 samples. The cDNA or gDNA used as material had been derived from T cells, B-cell-depleted T cells, or PBMCs.

Per the authors' pipeline: Reference gene primer amplification in the assay estimated nucleated cell counts. Using immunoSEQ multiplex PCR, the repertoire was profiled, and TCRdb retains in-frame clones only, with some absent. D and trimming come from the DNA, and the V and J calls and clone size come from that table. Of approximately 110,000 clones detected, 84% appear once; the ten largest clones hold under 7%. The sample taken for sequencing was peripheral blood. The TCR originated in a woman aged 45-60 years with acute or convalescent COVID-19.

The DNA of the CDR3 is TGTGCCAGCAGCCCCGGACAGGTGGGAGTCTATGGCTACACCTTC. Its translation: CASSPGQVGVYGYTF. The gene calls are TRBV3-1 (or the pseudogene TRBV3-2) and TRBJ1-2, with 7 bases that match TRBD1. The CDR3 contains 15 residues. The J segment lost 4 bases and the V segment lost 4 bases, leaving 9 bases of the junction unmatched. The germline V gene encodes CDR1 LGHDT and CDR2 YNNKEL (reference sequence).